Shown below are 28 T cell receptor beta chains from a single sample sequenced in a study of T-cell memory formation after mild COVID-19. A single record per CDR3 protein comes from TCRdb applying MiXCR to the 5' RACE reads. The sample carries hundreds of thousands of distinct CDR3 sequences, 16% recorded once. The sample consisted of PBMCs or a T cell subset sorted from them (not recorded which). The origin of the receptors is a man aged 18 to 29 who had mild COVID-19 (a few samples of this study predate the infection). Cell type and time point are not known.

The gene calls are TRBV2 and TRBJ2-6; D call uncertain. The CDR3 is made up of 16 amino acids. V shed 4 bases and J shed 0 bases, with 10 bases lying between them. Germline CDR1 is SNHLY and CDR2 is FYNNEI. CDR3 loop: CASSAIQSSGANVLTF. CDR3 sequence (DNA): TGTGCCAGCAGTGCCATACAGAGCTCTGGGGCCAACGTCCTGACTTTC.

This clonotype has just a few counts. This CDR3 is CASSLREDNYGYTF. The CDR3 coding sequence is TGTGCCAGCAGCCTACGGGAGGATAACTATGGCTACACCTTC. The V call is TRBV6-5, the J call TRBJ1-2; D remains ambiguous. Germline V CDR1 and CDR2: MNHEY, SVGAGI. Trimming removed 6 bases from V and 1 base from J, with 12 bases in between. The CDR3 consists of 14 residues.

The gene calls are TRBV20-1 and TRBJ1-2; no firm D call. Germline loops: CDR1 DFQATT, CDR2 SNEGSKA (reference sequence). Trimming removed 0 bases from V and 3 bases from J, with 11 bases in between. This CDR3 comprises 14 residues. The DNA for the CDR3 is TGCAGTGCTAGAGATTTGGACGGGTACTATGGCTACACCTTC. It encodes CSARDLDGYYGYTF.

This chain joins TRBV20-1 and TRBJ1-2, with D unclear. The CDR3 sequence is 13 residues long. V lost 6 bases and J 4 bases, leaving 15 bases between the germline ends. The germline V gene has CDR1 DFQATT and CDR2 SNEGSKA (reference sequence). CDR3 nucleotides: TGCAGTGCCATTCGAGTGGGTATCTATGGCTACACCTTC. It codes for CSAIRVGIYGYTF.

The sample holds a few counts of this clonotype. The chain uses TRBV20-1 and TRBJ2-3, with D possibly TRBD2 on 7 matching bases. CDR1 and CDR2 (germline): DFQATT, SNEGSKA (reference sequence). V gave up 0 bases and J gave up 6 bases, with 16 bases separating them. This CDR3 has 15 residues. CDR3 in DNA: TGCAGTGCTAGAGATTCGGGGGGCGCGGGTGATACGCAGTATTTT. It is translated as CSARDSGGAGDTQYF.

The V and J genes are TRBV14 and TRBJ1-1; 8 bases line up with TRBD1. CDR3 size: 15 residues. Germline CDR1 and CDR2: SGHDN and FVKESK. J lost 5 bases, V lost 5 bases, and 10 bases had no gene match. The CDR3, as DNA: TGTGCCAGCAGCGAACTACAGGGGGTTTTAACTGAAGCTTTCTTT. Its translation is CASSELQGVLTEAFF.

The V gene is TRBV14, the J gene TRBJ2-7, with D uncertain. There are 16 residues in the CDR3. Deletions cut 1 base from V and 3 bases from J, with 16 bases between. The germline CDR1 and CDR2 sequences are SGHDN and FVKESK. CDR3: CASSQGQVFYRYEQYF. The DNA for the CDR3 is TGTGCCAGCAGCCAAGGTCAGGTTTTCTACCGCTACGAGCAGTACTTC.

This clonotype was counted only a few times. In DNA form, the CDR3 reads TGTGCCACCAGTGATTTGTCGGGACTAGGAGAGACCCAGTACTTC. Encoded protein: CATSDLSGLGETQYF. The J gene is TRBJ2-5, the V gene TRBV24-1; 8 nucleotides line up with TRBD2. The junction had 3 bases not matched to a gene; V was cut back by 0 bases and J by 4 bases. The CDR3 extends over 15 amino acids. CDR1 and CDR2 (germline): KGHDR, SFDVKD.

The genes are TRBV7-2 and TRBJ2-7; D is possibly TRBD2 (5 bases). Germline CDR1 is SGHTA and CDR2 is FQGNSA. The V gene lost 1 base and the J gene lost 1 base, with 11 bases spanning the gap. The CDR3 is 15 residues long. DNA of the CDR3: TGTGCCAGCAGCTTAGATGCGGGTCCGTCCTACGAGCAGTACTTC. Translation gives CASSLDAGPSYEQYF.

This sequence joins TRBV4-1 and TRBJ1-2; perhaps TRBD1 as D (5 bases). This CDR3 is built from 14 residues. V was pared by 1 base and J by 5 bases, with 11 bases between. CDR1 MGHRA and CDR2 YSYEKL come from the germline V gene. In DNA form, the CDR3 reads TGCGCCAGCAGCCAAGTGGGGGATCGGTATGGCTACACCTTC. Amino acid sequence: CASSQVGDRYGYTF.

V usage is TRBV7-8 and J usage is TRBJ1-5; tentative D call: TRBD1 (6 bases). V was pared by 4 bases and J by 7 bases, with 17 bases between. The CDR3 is 15 amino acids. CDR1 is SGHVS, CDR2 FQNEAQ, per germline. In DNA form, the CDR3 reads TGTGCCAGCAGCTCCACGGGACACCCCGACCAGCCCCAGCATTTT. Its translation is CASSSTGHPDQPQHF. Full variable domain (missing parts from reference TRBV7-8 and TRBJ1-5): GAGVSQSPRYKVAKRGQDVALRCDPISGHVSLFWYQQALGQGPEFLTYFQNEAQLDKSGLPSDRFFAERPEGSVSTLKIQRTQQEDSAVYLCASSSTGHPDQPQHFGDGTRLSIL.

This chain uses TRBV9 with TRBJ2-3; 7 bases are a match to TRBD2. CDR3 length: 20 residues. Germline-derived CDR1 and CDR2 are SGDLS and YYNGEE. V lost 1 base and J lost 2; bases outside the gene matches: 19. CDR3 in amino acids: CASSVTKAPKPGLSTDTQYF. In DNA, the CDR3 is TGTGCCAGCAGCGTAACCAAGGCCCCCAAACCGGGACTATCCACAGATACGCAGTATTTT.

The chain couples TRBV6-2 or TRBV6-3 to TRBJ1-6; D gene unclear. Germline V gene sequence: CDR1 MNHEY, CDR2 SVGEGT. The V end lost 1 base, the J end lost 6 bases, and 10 bases lay between the germline ends. The CDR3 extends over 15 amino acids. The CDR3 spells CASSYLERGNSPLHF. CDR3 nucleotide sequence: TGTGCCAGCAGTTACTTGGAGCGTGGTAATTCACCCCTCCACTTT.

The rearrangement uses TRBV12-3 or TRBV12-4 and TRBJ2-2; TRBD1 agrees at 9 bases. The CDR3 spans 15 residues. The ends lost 6 bases at V and 4 bases at J; junction bases unmatched: 6. Here the CDR3 DNA reads TGTGCCAGCAGCCAGACAGGGGGTAGCACCGGGGAGCTGTTTTTT. Protein sequence: CASSQTGGSTGELFF.

This chain joins TRBV24-1 and TRBJ2-5; 7 nucleotides line up with TRBD1. Germline loops: CDR1 KGHDR, CDR2 SFDVKD. The CDR3 length is 15 residues. Trimming at V came to 4 bases and at J to 0 bases, leaving 4 bases not matched to a gene. CDR3 residues: CATSDGRGYQETQYF. The CDR3 bases are TGTGCCACCAGTGACGGCAGGGGGTACCAAGAGACCCAGTACTTC.

The sample holds many counts of this clonotype. The CDR3 protein is CASSIQGASPEAFF. Here the CDR3 DNA reads TGCGCCAGCAGCATCCAGGGGGCGAGTCCTGAAGCTTTCTTT. The chain carries TRBV5-1 and TRBJ1-1; 8 nucleotides match TRBD1. In germline, CDR1 is SGHRS, CDR2 YFSETQ. The trim removed 4 bases at V and 6 bases at J, leaving 8 bases unmatched. The CDR3 has 14 amino acids. The whole variable domain, remainder taken from reference TRBV5-1 and TRBJ1-1, is KAGVTQTPRYLIKTRGQQVTLSCSPISGHRSVSWYQQTPGQGLQFLFEYFSETQRNKGNFPGRFSGRQFSNSRSEMNVSTLELGDSALYLCASSIQGASPEAFFGQGTRLTVV.

V and J are TRBV7-9 and TRBJ2-3, with D unclear. The germline CDR1 and CDR2 sequences are SEHNR and FQNEAQ (reference sequence). The CDR3 length is 14 residues. The V and J ends lost 1 base and 4 bases respectively, with 9 bases between them. DNA for the CDR3: TGTGCCAGCAGCTTAGGTACTCATCCAGATACGCAGTATTTT. Translation gives CASSLGTHPDTQYF.

The sample holds a few counts of this clonotype. V usage is TRBV5-1 and J usage is TRBJ2-7; tentative D call: TRBD1 (5 bases). CDR1 and CDR2 from the germline V gene are SGHRS and YFSETQ. This CDR3 contains 15 residues. The V end lost 0 bases, the J end lost 4 bases, and 14 bases lay between the germline ends. CDR3 sequence reads: CASSLVRGTLYEQYF. For the CDR3, the DNA is TGCGCCAGCAGCTTGGTAAGGGGTACGCTGTACGAGCAGTACTTC.

The V call is TRBV6-1, the J call TRBJ2-3; no clear D gene. V shed 3 bases and J shed 2 bases, with 12 bases lying between them. This CDR3 has 15 residues. In germline, CDR1 is MNHNS, CDR2 SASEGT. CDR3 DNA sequence: TGTGCCAGCAGTGACAGGCCGATACTCACAGATACGCAGTATTTT. Translated: CASSDRPILTDTQYF.

This clonotype was detected a few times. The chain joins TRBV6-5 to TRBJ1-1, with D possibly matching TRBD1 (6 bases). Trimming shortened V by 2 bases and J by 0 bases, and 7 bases separated the two germline ends. The germline CDR1 and CDR2 sequences are MNHEY and SVGAGI. CDR3 length: 14 amino acids. CDR3 in DNA: TGTGCCAGCAGTTACGACAGGATGAACACTGAAGCTTTCTTT. Translating gives CASSYDRMNTEAFF.

CDR3 bases: TGTGCCAGCAGTAAGATCCCGGGCCTCTCCTACGAGCAGTACTTC. This encodes CASSKIPGLSYEQYF. This sequence joins TRBV7-9 and TRBJ2-7; D is unresolved. The CDR3 spans 15 residues. CDR1 SEHNR and CDR2 FQNEAQ come from the germline V gene (reference sequence). Between the trimmed V and J ends, which lost 6 bases and 0 bases, there was a span of 15 bases.

The chain joins TRBV6-5 to TRBJ2-4, with D maybe TRBD2 (6 bases). Trimming took 2 bases from V and 4 from J, leaving 9 bases between them. This CDR3 has 14 residues. CDR1 is MNHEY and CDR2 is SVGAGI in the germline V gene. The chain's CDR3 is CASSYRGLKNIQYF. As DNA, the CDR3 is TGTGCCAGCAGTTACAGGGGACTGAAAAACATTCAGTACTTC.

This chain joins TRBV6-5 and TRBJ1-2; 7 positions agree with TRBD1. This CDR3 contains 15 residues. J gave up 7 bases and V 6 bases, and 14 bases lay outside the gene matches. Germline CDR1 and CDR2: MNHEY and SVGAGI. Written as DNA, the CDR3 is TGTGCCAGCAGAAAAGACACAGGGGCTGGGGGTGGCTACACCTTC. Amino acid sequence: CASRKDTGAGGGYTF.

This clonotype appeared many times. V is TRBV4-3 and J is TRBJ2-1; TRBD2 matches at 11 bases. Germline CDR1 is LGHNA and CDR2 is YSLEER. The junction had 2 bases not matched to a gene; V was cut back by 4 bases and J by 3 bases. CDR3 length: 15 residues. The CDR3, as DNA: TGCGCCAGCAGCCCCGGGACTAGCGGCTACAATGAGCAGTTCTTC. Amino acids: CASSPGTSGYNEQFF.

The chain has TRBV6-5 and TRBJ1-1; D unclear. The CDR3 covers 13 residues. Per germline, CDR1 MNHEY and CDR2 SVGAGI. V was shortened by 6 bases and J by 6 bases, with 14 bases between the two germline ends. The CDR3 nucleotides are TGTGCCAGCAGCGCTGTGGGGATGGCTGAAGCTTTCTTT. It encodes CASSAVGMAEAFF.

The sample holds a few counts of this clonotype. This chain links TRBV19 with TRBJ2-1; 9 bases fit TRBD1. This CDR3 spans 15 amino acids. Germline V gene lookup returns CDR1 LNHDA and CDR2 SQIVND (reference sequence). V lost 3 bases, J lost 6 bases, and 6 bases stayed unmatched. CDR3 in amino acids: CASSITGQGFNEQFF. CDR3 coding DNA: TGTGCCAGTAGTATCACGGGACAGGGATTCAATGAGCAGTTCTTC.

This chain joins TRBV12-3 or TRBV12-4 and TRBJ1-2, with 7 bases fitting TRBD1. The trim removed 6 bases at V and 4 bases at J, leaving 11 bases unmatched. The CDR3 length is 15 residues. The CDR3 spells CASSFGGGGAYGYTF. In DNA form, the CDR3 reads TGTGCCAGCAGCTTCGGGGGAGGGGGCGCCTATGGCTACACCTTC.

This clonotype was recorded at least ten times. V gene TRBV10-2 combines with J gene TRBJ2-1, with D uncertain. V lost 4 bases, J lost 1 base, and 8 bases lay in between. The CDR3 extends over 14 amino acids. Germline CDR1 reads WSHSY; CDR2 reads SAAADI. As DNA, the CDR3 is TGCGCCAGCAGTGCCGCTAGTTCCTACAATGAGCAGTTCTTC. Encoded protein: CASSAASSYNEQFF.